The entry that follows covers one TCR beta chain sequence. TCRdb called the 5' RACE reads again in MiXCR, with one record for every CDR3 protein. The sample records approximately 490,000 distinct CDR3 sequences, 20% being singletons. The data were obtained in a study of T-cell memory formation after mild COVID-19. Germline V gene lookup returns CDR1 DFQATT and CDR2 SNEGSKA (reference sequence). The trim removed 5 bases at V and 2 bases at J, leaving 3 bases unmatched. This CDR3 is built from 15 residues. The clonotype was recovered from an adult woman who had mild COVID-19 (a few samples of this study predate the infection). Cell type and time point are not known. The chain carries TRBV20-1 and TRBJ2-2, with 12 nucleotides matching TRBD2. The sequencing input was PBMCs or a T cell subset sorted from them (not recorded which). In DNA, the CDR3 is TGCAGTGCTCGACTAGCGGGGGACAACACCGGGGAGCTGTTTTTT. Encoded protein: CSARLAGDNTGELFF.